The sequence of this T cell receptor (beta chain) was determined in a study of circulating CD8 cells and anti-PD-1 response in melanoma. TCR libraries were prepared from 15 ng of total RNA with the QIAseq Immune Repertoire TCR panel. MiXCR was run by TCRdb on the reads, yielding one entry per CDR3 protein. This table has about 510 distinct CDR3 sequences, about 7.1% appearing once. This clonotype ranks as large. The germline CDR1 and CDR2 sequences are LNHDA and SQIVND (reference sequence). V lost 7 bases and J lost 5; bases outside the gene matches: 7. The CDR3 sequence is 13 residues long. Live CD3+CD8+TCRalphabeta+ cells were sorted into four subsets by PD-1 and/or TIGIT.

This TCR was sampled from a human donor with melanoma. V gene TRBV19 combines with J gene TRBJ1-1; 7 nucleotides line up with TRBD1. Sample: CD8+ T cells from PBMCs, taken at baseline or after one month of anti-PD-1 therapy (not recorded which). In DNA, the CDR3 is TGTGCCAGTATCCGGGACAGCAGGACTGAAGCTTTCTTT. It codes for CASIRDSRTEAFF.